Listed below are T cell receptor beta chains from one sample, sequenced in a study of shared T cell receptors in the human thymus. Generated by immunoSEQ multiplex PCR, the TCRdb table keeps only in-frame clones and is missing some. The sample consists of hundreds of thousands of clones, roughly 74% of them appearing once. These data were also filed under a second study, of human thymus T cells.

What was sequenced was thymocytes. The receptors were sampled from a boy under two years old with a congenital heart defect. CDR3s include the opening cysteine and the closing phenylalanine or tryptophan. The D gene is left open where the match is weak. The size entry is marked missing in some rows and otherwise reads once, few, many or a size class.

>TRBJ2-5|.|TRBV12-2|.
CASPSWASKETQYF
TGTGCAAGTCCCTCGTGGGCGTCAAAAGAGACCCAGTACTTC
>TRBJ2-1|once|TRBV7-9|TRBD1
CASSLAVVDRGYNEQFF
TGTGCCAGCAGCTTAGCGGTCGTGGACAGGGGTTACAATGAGCAGTTCTTC
>TRBJ2-3|.|TRBV5-6|.
CASSLGQPERGGSTDTQYF
TGTGCCAGCAGCTTAGGACAGCCGGAGCGAGGCGGTAGCACAGATACGCAGTATTTT
>TRBJ2-2|.|TRBV28|.
CASSFGQGRAGELFF
TGTGCCAGCAGTTTCGGGCAGGGAAGGGCCGGGGAGCTGTTTTTT
>TRBJ2-3|.|TRBV2|TRBD2
CASRALAGGPDTQYF
TGTGCCAGCAGGGCACTAGCGGGAGGGCCAGATACGCAGTATTTT
>TRBJ1-2|.|TRBV6-6|TRBD1
CASGDRGLSNYGYTF
TGTGCCAGTGGGGACAGGGGGCTGTCTAATTATGGCTACACCTTC
>TRBJ2-3|.|TRBV5-1|.
CASRTGTETWTDTQYF
TGCGCCAGCAGAACCGGGACTGAGACATGGACAGATACGCAGTATTTT
>TRBJ1-3|.|TRBV5-1|.
CASSLGGTGNTIYF
TGCGCCAGCAGCTTGGGAGGGACTGGAAACACCATATATTTT
>TRBJ2-7|.|TRBV19|.
CASSLGTHYEQYF
TGTGCCAGTAGCCTCGGGACACACTACGAGCAGTACTTC
>TRBJ2-1|.|TRBV4-3|.
CASSQPGSSYNEQFF
TGCGCCAGCAGCCAGCCCGGGAGCTCCTACAATGAGCAGTTCTTC
>TRBJ2-7|.|TRBV9|TRBD1
CASSVGTGAGEQYF
TGTGCCAGCAGCGTGGGGACAGGGGCGGGCGAGCAGTACTTC
>TRBJ2-5|.|TRBV27|TRBD1
CATSDRGKTQYF
TGTGCCACCTCCGACAGGGGGAAGACCCAGTACTTC
>TRBJ2-2|.|TRBV13|TRBD2
CASSSRTGPGLAGSNTGELFF
TGTGCCAGCAGCTCCCGGACAGGACCGGGACTAGCGGGAAGTAACACCGGGGAGCTGTTTTTT
>TRBJ2-1|.|TRBV4-3|TRBD2
CASSQDDGGGPPHNEQFF
TGCGCCAGCAGCCAAGATGATGGGGGAGGGCCCCCCCACAATGAGCAGTTCTTC
>TRBJ2-1|.|TRBV18|.
CASSPPAGRYNEQFF
TGTGCCAGCTCACCACCGGCGGGCCGATACAATGAGCAGTTCTTC
>TRBJ1-2|.|TRBV27|TRBD1
CASSLSTGTGYTF
TGTGCCAGCAGTCTCTCGACAGGGACCGGCTACACCTTC
>TRBJ2-7|.|TRBV4-3|.
CASSQDSTSSYEQYF
TGCGCCAGCAGCCAAGATTCGACTAGCTCCTACGAGCAGTACTTC
>TRBJ1-5|few|TRBV6-1|.
CASSEAFRDNNSNQPQHF
TGTGCCAGCAGTGAAGCCTTCCGGGACAATAATAGCAATCAGCCCCAGCATTTT
>TRBJ1-5|.|TRBV11-3|.
CASSLDRGDYSNQPQHF
TGTGCCAGCAGCTTAGATCGCGGGGATTATAGCAATCAGCCCCAGCATTTT
>TRBJ2-5|.|TRBV6-5|.
CASSCQGSETQYF
TGTGCCAGCAGTTGCCAAGGGAGTGAGACCCAGTACTTC
>TRBJ2-1|.|TRBV4-2|.
CASSQVTSTGNEQFF
TGTGCCAGCAGCCAAGTTACTAGTACGGGCAATGAGCAGTTCTTC
>TRBJ2-6|.|TRBV10-3|.
CAILSGQGISSGANVLTF
TGTGCCATCCTGAGTGGTCAGGGGATTAGCTCTGGGGCCAACGTCCTGACTTTC
>TRBJ1-5|.|TRBV4-1|.
CASSQDTVQPQHF
TGCGCCAGCAGCCAAGATACAGTCCAGCCCCAGCATTTT
>TRBJ2-1|.|TRBV4-2|TRBD2
CASSQDRSGLGFLEQFF
TGTGCCAGCAGCCAAGATCGTAGTGGACTAGGATTTTTGGAGCAGTTCTTC
>TRBJ2-1|.|TRBV7-9|TRBD2
CASSLPSGRTDEQFF
TGTGCCAGCAGCTTACCTAGCGGGAGGACGGATGAGCAGTTCTTC
>TRBJ1-1|few|TRBV18|.
CASSPGALSTEAFF
TGTGCCAGCTCACCAGGGGCGCTGAGCACTGAAGCTTTCTTT
>TRBJ2-1|.|TRBV5-1|.
CASSCWLGREDTDNEQFF
TGCGCCAGCAGCTGTTGGCTGGGTAGGGAGGACACAGACAATGAGCAGTTCTTC
>TRBJ2-1|.|TRBV19|.
CASSATSFRYNEQFF
TGTGCCAGTAGTGCAACTAGCTTTCGGTACAATGAGCAGTTCTTC
>TRBJ1-2|.|TRBV27|TRBD1
CASSLFPGTGNYGYTF
TGTGCCAGCAGTTTATTCCCCGGGACAGGGAACTATGGCTACACCTTC
>TRBJ2-7|once|TRBV27|TRBD2
CASSIRGGGGGSYEQYF
TGTGCCAGCAGTATCCGGGGGGGAGGTGGTGGCTCCTACGAGCAGTACTTC
>TRBJ2-3|few|TRBV7-2|.
CASSLGAHRPADTQYF
TGTGCCAGCAGCTTAGGGGCGCACCGTCCCGCAGATACGCAGTATTTT
>TRBJ2-4|once|TRBV27|TRBD2
CASSPLAGGTLSIQYF
TGTGCCAGCAGTCCCCTAGCGGGAGGAACACTGAGCATTCAGTACTTC
>TRBJ2-5|.|TRBV10-3|.
CAIRHGTQETQYF
TGTGCCATCAGGCACGGTACTCAAGAGACCCAGTACTTC
>TRBJ2-7|.|TRBV5-5|.
CASSPKYWTTDYEQYF
TGTGCCAGCAGCCCGAAGTACTGGACAACCGACTACGAGCAGTACTTC
>TRBJ2-1|.|TRBV4-1|TRBD1
CASSSPGTGSYNEQFF
TGCGCCAGCAGCTCCCCCGGGACAGGATCCTACAATGAGCAGTTCTTC
>TRBJ2-3|few|TRBV29-1|TRBD2
CSVEGGLARRTDTQYF
TGCAGCGTTGAAGGCGGACTAGCGAGACGCACAGATACGCAGTATTTT